The rows below give T cell receptor beta chains drawn from one sample of a study of human T cells and chemical hapten exposure. Using its own MiXCR run on the RACE reads, TCRdb lists one record per CDR3 protein. The data show approximately 49,000 distinct CDR3 sequences, with around a tenth seen just once and roughly 4.4% held by the top ten. The sequencing here drew on whole blood, taken in connection with sensitization to the hapten diphenylcyclopropenone (DPC). The source is a woman in her forties or fifties with alopecia areata. Some clones in this sample may be carry-over from other donors' samples. The CDR3 runs from the conserved cysteine through the conserved F or W. Each record gives: clone size, V gene, D gene, J gene, CDR3 DNA, CDR3 protein. A D gene is named only where the DNA matches it firmly. A row's size may be missing; if present it is once, few, many or a size class.

clone size: many
V gene: TRBV20-1
D gene: -
J gene: TRBJ2-2
CDR3 DNA: TGCAGTGCTAGAGCAGTTACAGGGAGTTACACCGGGGAGCTGTTTTTT
CDR3 protein: CSARAVTGSYTGELFF

clone size: -
V gene: TRBV11-3
D gene: -
J gene: TRBJ1-1
CDR3 DNA: TGTGCCAGCAGCTTAGGGCACAGCTCAGGTGAAGCTTTCTTT
CDR3 protein: CASSLGHSSGEAFF

clone size: -
V gene: TRBV18
D gene: -
J gene: TRBJ1-5
CDR3 DNA: TGTGCCAGCTCACCACCGTCGGGAGGGGGTCAGCCCCAGCATTTT
CDR3 protein: CASSPPSGGGQPQHF

clone size: many
V gene: TRBV7-2
D gene: -
J gene: TRBJ2-1
CDR3 DNA: TGTGCCAGCAGCTTGAATTCCCGCAATGAGCAGTTCTTC
CDR3 protein: CASSLNSRNEQFF

clone size: many
V gene: TRBV12-3/TRBV12-4
D gene: TRBD1
J gene: TRBJ2-5
CDR3 DNA: TGTGCCAGCAGAAAACGACAGGGCCAAGAAGAGACCCAGTACTTC
CDR3 protein: CASRKRQGQEETQYF

clone size: few
V gene: TRBV28
D gene: -
J gene: TRBJ1-2
CDR3 DNA: TGTGCCAGCAGTTTATCGTATTATGGCTACACCTTC
CDR3 protein: CASSLSYYGYTF

clone size: many
V gene: TRBV20-1
D gene: TRBD1
J gene: TRBJ1-5
CDR3 DNA: TGCAGTGCTACTGACAGGGGGAAACAGCCCCAGCATTTT
CDR3 protein: CSATDRGKQPQHF

clone size: -
V gene: TRBV9
D gene: TRBD1
J gene: TRBJ2-7
CDR3 DNA: TGTGCCAGCAGCCCTGGGGCAGGGGGCCACTACGAGCAGTACTTC
CDR3 protein: CASSPGAGGHYEQYF

clone size: many
V gene: TRBV5-6
D gene: -
J gene: TRBJ2-2
CDR3 DNA: TGTGCCAGCAGCTTTCTTGGCTATACCTTCACCGGGGAGCTGTTTTTT
CDR3 protein: CASSFLGYTFTGELFF

clone size: many
V gene: TRBV20-1
D gene: TRBD1
J gene: TRBJ1-5
CDR3 DNA: TGCAGTGCTAGAGCCTCGGACAGGGAAAATCAGCCCCAGCATTTT
CDR3 protein: CSARASDRENQPQHF

clone size: many
V gene: TRBV7-6
D gene: -
J gene: TRBJ1-6
CDR3 DNA: TGTGCCAGCAGCTTAGGATTCGGTTCACCCCTCCACTTT
CDR3 protein: CASSLGFGSPLHF

clone size: many
V gene: TRBV6-5
D gene: -
J gene: TRBJ1-2
CDR3 DNA: TGTGCCAGCAAAACGGCCTATGGCTACACCTTC
CDR3 protein: CASKTAYGYTF

clone size: many
V gene: TRBV11-2
D gene: -
J gene: TRBJ1-2
CDR3 DNA: TGTGCCAGCAGCTTAGCTGCGAATGGCTATGGCTACACCTTC
CDR3 protein: CASSLAANGYGYTF

clone size: few
V gene: TRBV4-1
D gene: -
J gene: TRBJ1-5
CDR3 DNA: TGCGCCAGCAGCCAAGAAGGACAGTACAATCAGCCCCAGCATTTT
CDR3 protein: CASSQEGQYNQPQHF

clone size: few
V gene: TRBV29-1
D gene: TRBD1
J gene: TRBJ1-1
CDR3 DNA: TGCAGCGTTGACGGGGACAGTATTCCTGAAGCTTTCTTT
CDR3 protein: CSVDGDSIPEAFF

clone size: few
V gene: TRBV3-1
D gene: -
J gene: TRBJ2-1
CDR3 DNA: TGTGCCAGCAGCCAACTCCCAACAAGCTACAATGAGCAGTTCTTC
CDR3 protein: CASSQLPTSYNEQFF

clone size: -
V gene: TRBV28
D gene: TRBD1
J gene: TRBJ2-7
CDR3 DNA: TGTGCCACCGGACAGGGGTCGTGGGAGCAGTACTTC
CDR3 protein: CATGQGSWEQYF

clone size: -
V gene: TRBV7-2
D gene: -
J gene: TRBJ2-2
CDR3 DNA: TGTGCCGGGAGGACTGACCCGAACACCGGGGAGCTGTTTTTT
CDR3 protein: CAGRTDPNTGELFF

clone size: many
V gene: TRBV6-5
D gene: -
J gene: TRBJ2-3
CDR3 DNA: TGTGCCAGCAGTTACGACGGCCAGGGGACGCAGTATTTT
CDR3 protein: CASSYDGQGTQYF

clone size: few
V gene: TRBV9
D gene: -
J gene: TRBJ2-2
CDR3 DNA: -
CDR3 protein: CASLGQKTPGSCFF

clone size: many
V gene: TRBV6-1
D gene: -
J gene: TRBJ2-6
CDR3 DNA: TGTGCCAGCAGGGTGGACGGGGCCAACGTCCTGACTTTC
CDR3 protein: CASRVDGANVLTF

clone size: -
V gene: TRBV24-1
D gene: -
J gene: TRBJ1-1
CDR3 DNA: TGTGCCACCAGCAGACAGAACACTGAAGCTTTCTTT
CDR3 protein: CATSRQNTEAFF

clone size: many
V gene: TRBV12-3/TRBV12-4
D gene: -
J gene: TRBJ1-1
CDR3 DNA: TGTGCCAGCAGCGCGGGCCAATCGAACACTGAAGCTTTCTTT
CDR3 protein: CASSAGQSNTEAFF

clone size: many
V gene: TRBV10-3
D gene: -
J gene: TRBJ1-3
CDR3 DNA: TGTGCCATCAGTGAGTCGCCAGGGAGTACTGGAAACACCATATATTTT
CDR3 protein: CAISESPGSTGNTIYF

clone size: few
V gene: TRBV3-1
D gene: TRBD2
J gene: TRBJ2-1
CDR3 DNA: TGTGCCAGCAGCCAAGATGCGGGGGGCGGCGGTGAGCAGTTCTTC
CDR3 protein: CASSQDAGGGGEQFF

clone size: many
V gene: TRBV7-9
D gene: -
J gene: TRBJ2-5
CDR3 DNA: TGTGCCAGCAGCTTACCGCGGGGCCGAGGAGGGGAGACCCAGTACTTC
CDR3 protein: CASSLPRGRGGETQYF

clone size: many
V gene: TRBV5-1
D gene: TRBD2
J gene: TRBJ2-5
CDR3 DNA: TGCGCCAGCAGCTTGGCGACTAGCTCGGGGGAGACCCAGTACTTC
CDR3 protein: CASSLATSSGETQYF

clone size: many
V gene: TRBV27
D gene: -
J gene: TRBJ1-1
CDR3 DNA: TGTGCCAGCACTACTTCTCAATTGAACACTGAAGCTTTCTTT
CDR3 protein: CASTTSQLNTEAFF

clone size: -
V gene: TRBV12-3/TRBV12-4
D gene: TRBD2
J gene: TRBJ2-2
CDR3 DNA: TGTGCCAGCAGTTTAGCGCGGGGGACTAGCGGGATGACCGGGGAGCCGTTTTTT
CDR3 protein: CASSLARGTSGMTGEPFF

clone size: large
V gene: TRBV5-1
D gene: -
J gene: TRBJ2-5
CDR3 DNA: TGCGCCAGCAGCTTGGGCTACAACCAAGAGACCCAGTACTTC
CDR3 protein: CASSLGYNQETQYF

clone size: many
V gene: TRBV18
D gene: -
J gene: TRBJ2-3
CDR3 DNA: TGTGCCAGCAGAATAGGCACAGATACGCAGTATTTT
CDR3 protein: CASRIGTDTQYF

clone size: -
V gene: TRBV5-1
D gene: -
J gene: TRBJ1-6
CDR3 DNA: TGCGCCAGCAGCTTGGGGACAGTTAATTCACCCCTCCACTTT
CDR3 protein: CASSLGTVNSPLHF

clone size: many
V gene: TRBV29-1
D gene: -
J gene: TRBJ2-1
CDR3 DNA: TGCAGCCCGAGATTCAACGGCAATGAGCAGTTCTTC
CDR3 protein: CSPRFNGNEQFF

clone size: few
V gene: TRBV28
D gene: -
J gene: TRBJ1-5
CDR3 DNA: TGTGCCAGCAGTTCGCCGGATCAGCCCCAGCATTTT
CDR3 protein: CASSSPDQPQHF

clone size: -
V gene: TRBV10-3
D gene: -
J gene: TRBJ2-3
CDR3 DNA: TGTGCCATCAGTGAACTAGCAGCAAGCACAGATACGCAGTATTTT
CDR3 protein: CAISELAASTDTQYF

clone size: many
V gene: TRBV15
D gene: TRBD2
J gene: TRBJ2-1
CDR3 DNA: TGTGCCACCAGCAGAGACTTGGCGGGAGGCCCCGCAGGTATCTCCTACAATGAGCAGTTCTTC
CDR3 protein: CATSRDLAGGPAGISYNEQFF

clone size: many
V gene: TRBV14
D gene: -
J gene: TRBJ2-1
CDR3 DNA: TGTGCCAGCAGCCAAGGGGAGCTATTAAACTACAATGAGCAGTTCTTC
CDR3 protein: CASSQGELLNYNEQFF

clone size: many
V gene: TRBV30
D gene: -
J gene: TRBJ1-1
CDR3 DNA: TGTGCCTGGAGCGTCAGCCAGAACACTGAAGCTTTCTTT
CDR3 protein: CAWSVSQNTEAFF

clone size: many
V gene: TRBV18
D gene: -
J gene: TRBJ1-1
CDR3 DNA: TGTGCCAGCTCACAGAACCTCTTCAGGGCAAGTGAAGCTTTCTTT
CDR3 protein: CASSQNLFRASEAFF

clone size: few
V gene: TRBV4-3
D gene: -
J gene: TRBJ1-6
CDR3 DNA: TGCGCCAGCAGCCAAGAAGGGGTCCGTTCACCCCTCCACTTT
CDR3 protein: CASSQEGVRSPLHF

clone size: few
V gene: TRBV7-9
D gene: -
J gene: TRBJ2-1
CDR3 DNA: TGTGCCAGCAGCCCCCCCGCGGGCCATGAGCAGTTCTTC
CDR3 protein: CASSPPAGHEQFF

clone size: many
V gene: TRBV12-3/TRBV12-4
D gene: -
J gene: TRBJ1-5
CDR3 DNA: TGTGCCAGCACGGCAGGGAGCAATCAGCCCCAGCATTTT
CDR3 protein: CASTAGSNQPQHF

clone size: many
V gene: TRBV20-1
D gene: -
J gene: TRBJ2-1
CDR3 DNA: TGCAGTGCTAGAGATCACCAGGGGCGCTCCTACAATGAGCAGTTCTTC
CDR3 protein: CSARDHQGRSYNEQFF

clone size: many
V gene: TRBV29-1
D gene: -
J gene: TRBJ2-7
CDR3 DNA: TGCAGCGTTGAAGACGGAAGGGGCACCCCTTCCTACGAGCAGTACTTC
CDR3 protein: CSVEDGRGTPSYEQYF

clone size: many
V gene: TRBV7-6
D gene: -
J gene: TRBJ2-2
CDR3 DNA: TGTGCCAGCAGCTCTGCTACCGGGGAGCTGTTTTTT
CDR3 protein: CASSSATGELFF

clone size: few
V gene: TRBV4-1
D gene: -
J gene: TRBJ2-3
CDR3 DNA: TGCGCCACCCGGGCGGCTAGCACAGATACGCAGTATTTT
CDR3 protein: CATRAASTDTQYF

clone size: few
V gene: TRBV12-3/TRBV12-4
D gene: -
J gene: TRBJ1-5
CDR3 DNA: TGTGCCAGCAAGGGTAGCAATCAGCCCCAGCATTTT
CDR3 protein: CASKGSNQPQHF

clone size: many
V gene: TRBV7-9
D gene: -
J gene: TRBJ1-1
CDR3 DNA: TGTGCCAGCAGCTTGGTCACTGAAGCTTTCTTT
CDR3 protein: CASSLVTEAFF

clone size: many
V gene: TRBV19
D gene: -
J gene: TRBJ2-2
CDR3 DNA: TGTGCCAGTAAGGGGGGGCACAGAACCGGGGAGCTGTTTTTT
CDR3 protein: CASKGGHRTGELFF

clone size: many
V gene: TRBV7-8
D gene: -
J gene: TRBJ1-1
CDR3 DNA: TGTGCCAGCAGCCCCACTCAAGCCCGGGCAGCTTTCTTT
CDR3 protein: CASSPTQARAAFF

clone size: few
V gene: TRBV14
D gene: TRBD2
J gene: TRBJ2-6
CDR3 DNA: TGTGCCAGCAGCCCGTTACTAGCGGGAGGGGCTGGGGCCAACGTCCTGACTTTC
CDR3 protein: CASSPLLAGGAGANVLTF

clone size: many
V gene: TRBV7-2
D gene: -
J gene: TRBJ2-7
CDR3 DNA: TGTGCCAGCAGTCTAGGCCCGTCCTACGAGCAGTACTTC
CDR3 protein: CASSLGPSYEQYF